One and the same sample provided the 17 T cell receptor beta chains below, sequenced in a study of CD8 T cells in ankylosing spondylitis. TCRdb used MiXCR to reprocess the 5' RACE reads, holding one entry per CDR3 protein. The profile covers about 310,000 distinct CDR3 sequences, with around 21% appearing a single time and 3.5% to 4.5% taken by the ten largest. The source material was blood, either unsorted or a sorted T cell fraction (not recorded which). These receptors were taken from a female donor with ankylosing spondylitis or in good health (not recorded which).

This clonotype was recorded a few times. This chain uses TRBV20-1 with TRBJ1-5, with D hard to call. This CDR3 has 13 residues. Germline V gene sequence: CDR1 DFQATT, CDR2 SNEGSKA (reference sequence). Trimming removed 3 bases from V and 7 bases from J, with 13 bases in between. The DNA of the CDR3 is TGCAGTGCTAGTGACCGAGGAGGGCAGCCCCAGCATTTT. Protein product: CSASDRGGQPQHF.

This clonotype was recorded a few times. The chain joins TRBV20-1 to TRBJ2-1; TRBD2 aligns across 12 bases. The J segment lost 6 bases and the V segment lost 6 bases, leaving 6 bases of the junction unmatched. The CDR3 is 14 amino acids. Looked up from germline, CDR1 is DFQATT and CDR2 is SNEGSKA (reference sequence). This CDR3 is CSALLAGGSNEQFF. CDR3 DNA sequence: TGCAGTGCCCTACTAGCGGGAGGATCCAATGAGCAGTTCTTC.

This clonotype was observed a single time. V usage is TRBV20-1 and J usage is TRBJ1-3; TRBD1 matches at 7 bases. CDR1 and CDR2 from the germline V gene are DFQATT and SNEGSKA (reference sequence). V lost 6 bases, J lost 1 base, and 3 bases stayed unmatched. The CDR3 runs 13 residues. In DNA, the CDR3 is TGCAGTGCCCCGACAGGGTCTGGAAACACCATATATTTT. It codes for CSAPTGSGNTIYF.

This clonotype came up many times. The chain employs TRBV3-1 and TRBJ2-5, with 10 bases identical to TRBD1. The germline gives CDR1 LGHDT, CDR2 YNNKEL (reference sequence). The CDR3 is made up of 13 amino acids. J gave up 4 bases and V 4 bases, and 0 bases lay outside the gene matches. CDR3 in amino acids: CASSRDRGETQYF. The CDR3 DNA is TGTGCCAGCAGCCGGGACAGGGGAGAGACCCAGTACTTC.

This clonotype was picked up one time. This chain connects TRBV5-4 to TRBJ2-3; no clear D. This CDR3 contains 16 residues. The V gene lost 2 bases and the J gene lost 0 bases, with 13 bases spanning the gap. The germline CDR1 and CDR2 sequences are SGHNT and YYREEE (reference sequence). The CDR3 nucleotides are TGTGCCAGCAGCTTAGATCGGGTACTTAGCACAGATACGCAGTATTTT. Amino acid sequence: CASSLDRVLSTDTQYF.

The V gene is TRBV6-6, the J gene TRBJ1-2, with 7 bases identical to TRBD1. The trim removed 4 bases at V and 10 bases at J, leaving 6 bases unmatched. Germline V gives CDR1 MNHNY, CDR2 SVGAGI (reference sequence). The CDR3 is 12 residues long. The CDR3 DNA reads as TGTGCCAGCAGTTTACTACAGGGGCTCTACACCTTC. It specifies CASSLLQGLYTF.

The rearrangement joins TRBV20-1 to TRBJ2-7; 8 bases are a match to TRBD2. CDR3 length equals 18 residues. Germline V lookup: CDR1 DFQATT, CDR2 SNEGSKA (reference sequence). V shed 1 base and J 3 bases; nucleotides not matched to a gene: 17. The CDR3 protein is CSARGVIVRGTRGYEQYF. DNA for the CDR3: TGCAGTGCTAGAGGGGTAATTGTCCGCGGGACTAGGGGCTACGAGCAGTACTTC.

This clonotype has just a few counts. This chain joins TRBV6-1 and TRBJ1-3, with 9 bases matching TRBD1. The CDR3 is made up of 16 amino acids. Germline CDR1 MNHNS, CDR2 SASEGT. The CDR3 loop is CVSGDSGQGIGNTIYF. The DNA of the CDR3 is TGTGTTAGTGGGGACTCGGGACAGGGAATAGGGAACACCATATATTTT.

Only a few counts were recorded for this clonotype. V usage is TRBV10-3 and J usage is TRBJ1-4; 10 nucleotides align to TRBD1. Germline V lookup: CDR1 ENHRY, CDR2 SYGVKD. After removal of 3 bases from V and 6 bases from J, the junction contained 4 bases not matched to a gene. The CDR3 covers 15 residues. The CDR3 protein is CAISDGGQGYEKLFF. The CDR3 DNA follows: TGTGCCATCAGTGATGGGGGACAGGGGTATGAAAAACTGTTTTTT.

This clonotype was seen only a few times. This chain connects TRBV3-1 to TRBJ2-1; 8 bases are a match to TRBD2. The trim removed 4 bases at V and 9 bases at J, leaving 8 bases unmatched. Germline V gives CDR1 LGHDT, CDR2 YNNKEL (reference sequence). This CDR3 comprises 14 residues. CDR3 nucleotides: TGTGCCAGCAGCCGGTGGACTAGCCGGGCTGAGCAGTTCTTC. Amino acids: CASSRWTSRAEQFF.

V gene TRBV29-1 combines with J gene TRBJ2-3; maybe TRBD1 (6 bases). Trimming shortened V by 3 bases and J by 6 bases, and 19 bases separated the two germline ends. Germline CDR1 SQVTM, CDR2 ANQGSEA. There are 15 residues in the CDR3. The CDR3 DNA reads as TGCAGCGTTGAGGGCAGGGGAAATGTGTTGGATACGCAGTATTTT. It specifies CSVEGRGNVLDTQYF.

The chain joins TRBV12-5 to TRBJ1-1, with D possibly being TRBD1 (6 bases). The CDR3 runs 13 residues. Germline CDR1 LGHNT, CDR2 FRNRAP. The V and J ends lost 6 bases and 5 bases respectively, with 13 bases between them. CDR3 sequence reads: CASGGQYITEAFF. The CDR3 bases are TGTGCTAGTGGCGGACAGTATATTACTGAAGCTTTCTTT.

The chain links TRBV6-2 or TRBV6-3 to TRBJ2-1, with TRBD2 identical over 11 bases. Germline V gene data show CDR1 as MNHEY and CDR2 as SVGEGT. The CDR3 is made up of 13 amino acids. J gave up 11 bases and V 6 bases, and 6 bases lay outside the gene matches. The CDR3 DNA reads TGTGCCAGCAGCACCGGACTAGCGGGCCAGCAGTTCTTC. Protein product: CASSTGLAGQQFF.

This clonotype was seen only a few times. CDR3 protein: CASSLALATDTQYF. The CDR3 region has the DNA TGTGCCAGCAGTTTAGCGCTAGCGACAGATACGCAGTATTTT. J is TRBJ2-3 and V is TRBV12-3 or TRBV12-4; D is perhaps TRBD2 (6 bases). V dropped 0 bases and J dropped 3 bases, with 7 bases sitting between them. The CDR3 is made up of 14 amino acids.

This clonotype was counted only a few times. This chain connects TRBV20-1 to TRBJ2-7; tentative D call: TRBD1 (6 bases). V dropped 2 bases and J dropped 4 bases, with 24 bases sitting between them. This CDR3 has 17 residues. Per the germline V gene, CDR1 is DFQATT and CDR2 is SNEGSKA (reference sequence). CDR3 sequence: CSARIGLAGTRTYEQYF. The CDR3 nucleotides are TGCAGTGCTAGAATAGGCTTAGCCGGGACACGGACTTACGAGCAGTACTTC.

V and J are TRBV27 and TRBJ2-1, with D perhaps matching TRBD2 (6 bases). Trimming removed 4 bases at V and 3 bases at J, with 10 bases between. The CDR3 has 14 amino acids. CDR1 and CDR2 (germline): MNHEY, SMNVEV (reference sequence). In DNA, the CDR3 is TGTGCCAGCAGTTCTGGGGGGTACTACAATGAGCAGTTCTTC. Encoded protein: CASSSGGYYNEQFF.

The chain carries TRBV4-3 and TRBJ2-3; a weak D match, TRBD1 (5 bases). CDR3 length: 14 amino acids. The germline CDR1 and CDR2 sequences are LGHNA and YSLEER. With 1 base removed from V and 1 base from J, the gap between germline ends came to 6 bases. The CDR3 loop is CASSQGGGTDTQYF. CDR3 coding DNA: TGCGCCAGCAGCCAAGGGGGCGGCACAGATACGCAGTATTTT.